This section outlines one T cell receptor (beta chain) sequence together with its context. Its cognate antigen is unknown. This entry comes from a study of T cells expressing NK-cell markers. At the level of the study: From sorted CD3+CD56+NKG2C+, CD3+CD56+NKG2C- and CD3+CD56-NKG2C+ T cells came the TCR beta repertoires. Seven HCMV-seropositive donors and one seronegative donor made up the eight sequenced donors. Study-level findings and limits: The CD3+CD56-NKG2C+ fraction was also led by these clonotypes in a few donors.

CDR1 and CDR2 from the germline V gene are DFQATT and SNEGSKA (reference sequence). The CDR3 is made up of 13 amino acids. With the 5' RACE reads reprocessed, TCRdb shows one record per CDR3 protein and no DNA. The table for this sample gives about half a million distinct CDR3 sequences. The TCR was taken from a woman in her forties or fifties in good health. The chain joins TRBV20-1 to TRBJ2-7; TCRdb picks TRBD2, but there is no DNA to check that call. Sequenced: blood T cells: a sorted CD56 or NKG2C T cell subset, CD4+ or CD8+ T cells, or bulk PBMC T cells (not recorded which). CDR3: CSAKTSGLVEQYF.